This T cell receptor (beta chain) stems from a study of human T cells and chemical hapten exposure (dated by TCRdb to the early 2020s). Looking at the study overall: For sensitization, 2% DPC in acetone was applied to a roughly 2 cm by roughly 2 cm area of upper inner arm skin. Weekly therapeutic DPC doses were additionally applied to the scalp of patients throughout the approximately 25-week study period. Patch testing was done on the upper back using Finn chambers containing 0.01% DPC, and results were scored after 6 days according to International Contact Dermatitis Research Group standards. The mostly female patient cohort included alopecia areata with under or over 50% scalp involvement, alopecia totalis and alopecia universalis. Libraries were combined into a pool for sequencing, and differences in TCR yield between samples came mainly from small differences in library volumes within the pool. In alopecia patients, the study followed how the peripheral blood TCR repertoire changed in vivo over primary and secondary sensitization to diphenylcyclopropenone (DPC), a hapten. Patient blood was sampled pre-sensitization (week 0) and at 2, 6 and about 24 weeks after DPC sensitization. For TCR sequencing, blood came from 25 to 35 alopecia patients at anywhere from one to four time points (pre-sensitization, 2, 6 and 24 weeks).

V loses 3 bases of germline sequence and J loses 5 bases, and the interval between the two ends is 10 bases. From the germline V gene, CDR1 is MGHDK and CDR2 is SYGVNS. The cysteine opens and the phenylalanine closes a CDR3 of 13 amino acids. The DNA shown is the 39-base CDR3, in frame from base 1. Receptor libraries were prepared by RACE. Reads for this sample came from a NextSeq 500. During library preparation, unique molecular identifiers were attached to individual cDNA molecules so that TCRs could be counted quantitatively and reproducibly. Each blood RNA sample was used to sequence both TCR alpha and TCR beta chains. From the authors' description of their analysis: The median number of TCRs per sample was roughly 94,000, ranging from roughly 20,000 to 700,000. V, J and CDR3 annotation of the TCR reads was performed with the Decombinator software suite. For PS versus PT1 abundance plots, all samples were subsampled to the same number of TCRs (28,000). Expanded TCRs were defined as absent before sensitization and observed at least eight times at the 2-week time point. TCRdb cleaned the public reads at Q25 with fastp, built clones with MiXCR and kept in-frame beta chains. For every CDR3 protein sequence, its rows merge into one entry that carries the most common genes and DNA. TCRdb's processing, not the authors', yielded these V and J calls. The sample table lists 130,000 or so distinct CDR3 sequences, roughly 12% of them with a count of one. The top ten clones comprise 2% to 2.5% of the sample.

This clonotype has at least ten counts. Its antigen remains undetermined. The sample holds no much larger clone one base away, and base qualities are not on file. The research as a whole found: After repeated subsampling, the strength of the expansion versus patch-test correlation and the threshold at which it became significant changed. Significantly more large CDR3 similarity clusters were formed by expanded TCRs than by pre-sensitization or healthy control sets, consistent with antigen-driven responses. Because every patient had alopecia, a presumed autoimmune disease, the patients' immune response might differ from that of healthy individuals. DPC sensitization did not change the number of TCRs with a frequency above 1 in 1000, and there was no evidence of changes in global repertoire structure. A positive correlation was found between the number of PT1 expanded TCRs and patch test score, with significance reached at thresholds 8, 16 and 32 but not 4.

Per the publication, the time point label means: patch test 3, about 24 weeks after DPC sensitization. The label giving this sample's treatment or condition can be read as: therapeutic diphenylcyclopropenone sensitization with weekly scalp DPC. At every patch-test visit, the blood draw took place before the patch test was put on. Eligible patients were aged 18 to 70, diagnosed with alopecia, deemed suitable for DPC therapy, and excluded if pregnant. Total RNA was isolated from unfractionated whole blood collected in Tempus Blood RNA tubes. This clonotype was sampled from a woman aged 50 to 60 with alopecia areata. Some clones in this sample may be carry-over from other donors' samples. The V and J genes are TRBV25-1 and TRBJ2-5; a tentative D call is TRBD2 (5 bases match). The material sequenced was whole blood, taken in connection with sensitization to the hapten diphenylcyclopropenone (DPC). The nucleotide sequence is TGTGCCAGCAGTGATACTAGGTTGGAGACCCAGTACTTC. It translates to CASSDTRLETQYF.